Detailed here is one T cell receptor (beta chain). Its antigen is as yet unknown. The entry originates in a study of chemoradiotherapy in HPV16-positive cancers. Study context: Candidate HPV-specific T-cell clones and common TCR motifs came from functional assays in two HPV16-positive patients.

The study's findings and limits: Functional assays defining HPV-specific T cells used only a couple of HPV16-positive patients. During treatment, candidate HPV-specific clones and E7-related motifs expanded in tumor. HPV-responsive T-cell expansion during chemoradiotherapy was linked to improved recurrence-free survival in HPV16-positive patients.

Trimming left V 6 bases short and J 6 bases short, with 12 bases between. The germline gives CDR1 MDHEN, CDR2 SYDVKM. The CDR3 has 12 amino acids. Method: immunoSEQ multiplex PCR; TCRdb's copy keeps in-frame clones and lacks some. The table shows under 85,000 clones, with more than 70% occurring only once. The material was blood, obtained from a patient who underwent chemoradiotherapy. This TCR came from a human donor with HPV-associated anogenital cancer. The chain recombines TRBV28 with TRBJ2-7, with D possibly TRBD1 on 6 matching bases. The CDR3 DNA is TGTGCCAGCAGAAGACAGGCCTCCGAGCAGTACTTC. Protein: CASRRQASEQYF.